This TCR beta chain was recorded in a study of glioma-infiltrating T cells listed by TCRdb under 2016. About the full investigation: Glioma tissue, non-neoplastic brain tissue and matched peripheral blood mononuclear cells were used as sources from which TCR alpha- and beta-chain repertoires were sequenced. Each tissue-infiltrating repertoire was compared with the same patient's peripheral blood repertoire to measure divergence between tissue and blood T-cell populations. The paired cohort was made up of three low-grade glioma patients, 8 or 9 primary glioblastoma patients and three non-glioma patients who contributed non-neoplastic brain tissue.

TCR alpha and beta CDR3 regions were amplified with the iRepertoire nested amplicon-rescue multiplex PCR (arm-PCR) platform from RNA. The input for one-step reverse transcription and amplification was roughly 100-450 ng of either tissue mRNA or PBMC total RNA. Following bead purification, Illumina adapters were added through a secondary multiplex PCR, and the libraries were then gel-purified between 200 and 400 bp. Demultiplexing relied on internal 6-nucleotide barcodes carried by the libraries. Libraries were sequenced on an Illumina MiSeq with 2x220 or 2x250 nucleotide paired-end reads. The original pipeline was this. Paired reads were merged using FLASH 1.2.11 and were aligned to the GRCh37 human genome using BWA-MEM, after which TRA and TRB reads were extracted. V and J assignment used an IMGT-derived reference of cassette sequences and CDR3 motifs that included pseudogenes. Reads were translated in three frames, and productive CDR3s were defined as those with a C...FGXG motif and no stop codons. A clonotype was defined as a unique combination of a V-J cassette pair and a CDR3 amino acid sequence. Hamming distance filtering was applied to reads, with thresholds set by the sequence error rate of each sample in mapped regions. TCRdb itself trimmed the public reads at Q25 with fastp, ran MiXCR and retained productive beta chains. Rows matching on CDR3 protein sequence are summarized as one entry with the most common DNA and genes. These V and J calls rely on TCRdb rather than the paper's analysis. A total of fewer than 250,000 distinct CDR3 sequences appear in this sample, approximately 30% of them only once. The ten top clones hold just over 20% of the sample.

Notes on this clonotype: The antigen it recognizes is unknown. There are no base qualities to consult, and no much larger clone falls within one base.

From V the trimming removes 6 bases and from J it removes 5 bases, while the gene matches leave 7 bases of the junction unaccounted for. The CDR3 holds 14 amino acids from the cysteine to the phenylalanine. This entry keeps only the CDR3 DNA: 42 bases, framed from base 1. From the germline V gene (reference sequence), CDR1 is MNHEY and CDR2 is SMNVEV. Overall study results and their limits: Very few CDR3 sequences were found to be shared between tissue and blood, and this scarcity was attributed to high CDR3 diversity and limited sampling. Small numbers underpinned the group comparisons: about eight glioblastoma patients, three low-grade glioma patients and three non-neoplastic patients. VJ-independent divergence between tissue and blood was lower than expected in non-neoplastic patients but higher than expected in all gliomas, particularly low-grade gliomas.

The specimen sequenced was glioma tissue, nonneoplastic brain tissue, or PBMCs (not recorded which). This sequence uses TRBV27 and TRBJ1-5; TRBD1 lines up with 7 middle nucleotides. This clonotype was obtained from a human donor with low-grade glioma or glioblastoma, undergoing nonglioma brain surgery, or in good health (not recorded which). The CDR3 amino acid sequence is: CASRPGQLDQPQHF. The nucleotide sequence is given as TGTGCCAGCAGACCGGGACAGCTGGATCAGCCCCAGCATTTT.